The 20 T cell receptor beta chains presented below share a single source sample, sequenced in a study of graft-versus-host responses after intestinal transplantation. Clones were sequenced by immunoSEQ multiplex PCR, and TCRdb holds only the in-frame ones, with some missing. Of more than 60,000 clones listed, around 91% are singletons. Their antigens are not known. The sample here was unstimulated CD8+ T cells sorted from spleen or lymph node cells, taken before intestinal transplant. The receptors come from a human donor who received an intestinal transplant.

This clone was seen just once. The chain combines TRBV20-1 with TRBJ2-3; D is unresolved. The CDR3 totals 11 residues. Per the germline V gene, CDR1 is DFQATT and CDR2 is SNEGSKA (reference sequence). The V end was cut by 8 bases, the J end by 2 bases, with 8 bases between. The CDR3 DNA sequence: TGCAGTACCTGGGCCACAGATACGCAGTATTTT. It codes for CSTWATDTQYF.

As for this clone: Other DNA sequences in this specimen translate into the identical CDR3. The rearrangement uses TRBV9 and TRBJ1-2, with 10 bases matching TRBD1. CDR1 is SGDLS, CDR2 YYNGEE, per germline. This CDR3 region has 13 residues. Germline trimming cut 5 bases from V and 6 bases from J; bases unmatched to any gene: 4. CDR3 protein: CASSDGTGDGYTF. The CDR3 region has the DNA TGTGCCAGCAGTGACGGGACAGGGGATGGCTACACCTTC.

The genes are TRBV13 and TRBJ2-1, with TRBD2 identical over 15 bases. From germline, CDR1 is PRHDT and CDR2 FYEKMQ (reference sequence). V shed 5 bases and J 1 base; nucleotides not matched to a gene: 6. The CDR3 has 18 residues. The CDR3 protein is CASSPGTSGGPSYNEQFF. In nucleotides, the CDR3 is TGTGCCAGCAGCCCCGGGACTAGCGGGGGGCCTTCCTACAATGAGCAGTTCTTC.

The rearrangement links TRBV10-2 to TRBJ2-1, with 7 bases aligning to TRBD2. Trimming cost V 6 bases and J 5 bases; bases outside gene matches: 1. Germline V lookup: CDR1 WSHSY, CDR2 SAAADI. This CDR3 contains 12 residues. The CDR3 bases are TGCGCCAGCAGGACTAGCCACAATGAGCAGTTCTTC. Translated: CASRTSHNEQFF.

On this clone itself: One end of the junction fails to match germline, which may point to a read error. This same CDR3 is encoded by further DNA sequences in the sample. The CDR3 coding sequence is TGTGCCAGCACCCCAGGGGTGATGAACACTGAAGCTTTTTTT. It specifies CASTPGVMNTEAFF. The rearrangement links TRBV27 to TRBJ1-1, with D possibly matching TRBD1 (6 bases). The CDR3 has 14 residues. CDR1 and CDR2 (germline): MNHEY, SMNVEV (reference sequence).

CDR3 sequence (DNA): TGTGCCAGCTCGCATGACAGGGGATATTCCTACGAGCAGTACTTC. Protein: CASSHDRGYSYEQYF. J is TRBJ2-7 and V is TRBV18; 8 nucleotides agree with TRBD1. CDR3 length: 15 amino acids. The germline CDR1 and CDR2 sequences are KGHSH and LQKENI. Trimming cost V 6 bases and J 1 base; bases outside gene matches: 8.

This clone was recorded a few times. The CDR3 loop reads CASSPQGNYGYTF. The CDR3 nucleotides are TGTGCCAGCAGCCCCCAGGGGAACTATGGCTACACCTTC. V gene TRBV27 combines with J gene TRBJ1-2, with TRBD1 as a possible D gene (6 bases). The CDR3 spans 13 residues. CDR1 is MNHEY, CDR2 SMNVEV, per germline (reference sequence). Trimming left V 6 bases short and J 2 bases short, with 10 bases between.

This rearrangement joins TRBV6-5 to TRBJ2-1, with no clear D. The V gene lost 3 bases and the J gene lost 0 bases, with 6 bases spanning the gap. The CDR3 length is 14 residues. Germline lookup yields CDR1 MNHEY and CDR2 SVGAGI. The CDR3 DNA is TGTGCCAGCAGTTATGCTAGCTCCTACAATGAGCAGTTCTTC. Its protein is CASSYASSYNEQFF.

The rearrangement joins TRBV5-8 to TRBJ2-2; D possibly corresponds to TRBD2 (5 bases). Germline CDR1 and CDR2: SGHTS and YDEGEE. CDR3 length: 14 residues. Deletions cut 7 bases from V and 7 bases from J, with 17 bases between. CDR3 region: CASRPGSEFGELFF. The CDR3 region has the DNA TGTGCCAGCCGGCCGGGGAGCGAATTCGGGGAGCTGTTTTTT.

The V and J genes are TRBV6-5 and TRBJ1-6; 10 positions match TRBD1. The CDR3 sequence is 15 residues long. Germline V CDR1 and CDR2: MNHEY, SVGAGI. Germline trimming cut 2 bases from V and 5 bases from J; bases unmatched to any gene: 0. CDR3 nucleotide sequence: TGTGCCAGCAGTTACGGGACAGGGGATAATTCACCCCTCCACTTT. Its translation: CASSYGTGDNSPLHF.

The rearrangement uses TRBV5-4 and TRBJ2-5; 10 nucleotides line up with TRBD2. This CDR3 is built from 14 residues. In germline, CDR1 is SGHNT, CDR2 YYREEE (reference sequence). With 4 bases clipped from V and 3 bases from J, the junction kept 3 bases outside the gene matches. The CDR3 DNA reads as TGTGCCAGCAGCGCTACTAGCGGGGAAGAGACCCAGTACTTC. Residues: CASSATSGEETQYF.

This clone came up a few times. This chain connects TRBV25-1 to TRBJ2-7; D unresolved. CDR1 and CDR2 from the germline V gene are MGHDK and SYGVNS. V shed 7 bases and J shed 3 bases, with 7 bases lying between them. This CDR3 comprises 11 residues. The CDR3, as DNA: TGTGCCAGCACCCTCTACTACGAGCAGTACTTC. Encoded protein: CASTLYYEQYF.

The chain links TRBV25-1 to TRBJ1-1; unclear D gene. The length of the CDR3 is 11 residues. V was cut by 3 bases and J by 10 bases, with 9 bases left in between. The germline gives CDR1 MGHDK, CDR2 SYGVNS. Here the CDR3 reads CASSDPFSAFF. The CDR3 DNA follows: TGTGCCAGCAGTGACCCGTTTTCAGCTTTCTTT.

This sequence joins TRBV4-1 and TRBJ1-4, with 8 bases identical to TRBD1. This CDR3 spans 15 amino acids. V trimming: 0 bases; J trimming: 7 bases; junction bases outside the gene matches: 4. The V gene's germline CDR1 is MGHRA and CDR2 YSYEKL. The CDR3 is CASSQDQGAAEKLFF. The DNA for the CDR3 is TGCGCCAGCAGCCAAGATCAGGGGGCGGCTGAAAAACTGTTTTTT.

The chain joins TRBV6-6 to TRBJ2-7, with D possibly being TRBD2 (6 bases). The CDR3 totals 16 residues. V was pared by 5 bases and J by 2 bases, with 19 bases between. Germline V gene sequence: CDR1 MNHNY, CDR2 SVGAGI (reference sequence). The chain's CDR3 is CASSTHLAGRTYEQYF. Here the CDR3 DNA reads TGTGCCAGCAGTACCCACTTGGCGGGGCGCACCTACGAGCAGTACTTC.

V gene TRBV10-3 combines with J gene TRBJ2-6, with 7 bases identical to TRBD2. This CDR3 has 15 amino acids. The trim removed 3 bases at V and 3 bases at J, leaving 2 bases unmatched. CDR1 and CDR2 (germline): ENHRY, SYGVKD. The CDR3 nucleotides are TGTGCCATCAGTGATGGGGAGGGTGGGGCCAACGTCCTGACTTTC. Its translation is CAISDGEGGANVLTF.

The rearrangement joins TRBV19 to TRBJ2-5; possibly TRBD2 for D (6 bases). CDR1 LNHDA and CDR2 SQIVND come from the germline V gene (reference sequence). There are 15 residues in the CDR3. Trimming stripped 7 bases from V and 2 bases from J, with 17 bases between. The chain's CDR3 is CASTLGGGIQETQYF. Written as DNA, the CDR3 is TGTGCCAGTACCCTGGGGGGTGGGATACAAGAGACCCAGTACTTC. The full variable domain, its missing parts supplied by reference TRBV19 and TRBJ2-5, is DGGITQSPKYLFRKEGQNVTLSCEQNLNHDAMYWYRQDPGQGLRLIYYSQIVNDFQKGDIAEGYSVSREKKESFPLTVTSAQKNPTAFYLCASTLGGGIQETQYFGPGTRLLVL.

The gene calls are TRBV13 and TRBJ1-6, with a possible D match to TRBD1 (5 bases). CDR1 is PRHDT, CDR2 FYEKMQ, per germline (reference sequence). Between the trimmed V and J ends, which lost 7 bases and 6 bases, there was a span of 16 bases. The CDR3 runs 15 residues. The CDR3 region is CASTPRGDSNSPLHF. As DNA, the CDR3 is TGTGCCAGCACCCCGCGGGGTGACAGTAATTCACCCCTCCACTTT.

The chain employs TRBV9 and TRBJ2-1; 10 nucleotides align to TRBD2. From germline, CDR1 is SGDLS and CDR2 YYNGEE. The CDR3 has 15 amino acids. Losses at the gene ends were 4 bases for V and 5 bases for J; bases not matched to a gene: 6. In DNA, the CDR3 is TGTGCCAGCAGCCCTTGGACTAGCGGAAACAATGAGCAGTTCTTC. Translated, it gives CASSPWTSGNNEQFF.

The chain uses TRBV5-5 and TRBJ1-2; 7 bases are shared with TRBD1. Germline V lookup: CDR1 SGHKS, CDR2 YYEKEE (reference sequence). The CDR3 totals 16 residues. Germline trimming cut 3 bases from V and 5 bases from J; bases unmatched to any gene: 13. CDR3 nucleotide sequence: TGTGCCAGCAGCTCGTCGGACAGGCGACATCTATATGGCTACACCTTC. Its protein product is CASSSSDRRHLYGYTF.